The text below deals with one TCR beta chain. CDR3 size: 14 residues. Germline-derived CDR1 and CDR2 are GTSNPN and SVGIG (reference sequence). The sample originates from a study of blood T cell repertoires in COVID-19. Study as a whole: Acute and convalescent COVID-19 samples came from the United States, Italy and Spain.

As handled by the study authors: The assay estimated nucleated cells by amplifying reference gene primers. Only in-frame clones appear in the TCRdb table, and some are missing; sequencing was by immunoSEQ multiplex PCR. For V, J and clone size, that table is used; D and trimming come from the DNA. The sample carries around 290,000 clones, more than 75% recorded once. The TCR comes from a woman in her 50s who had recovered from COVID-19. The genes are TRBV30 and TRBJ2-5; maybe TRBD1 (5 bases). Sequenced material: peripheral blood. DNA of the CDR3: TGTGCATCCAGGGCAAGTGTGGGGCAAGAGACCCAGTACTTC. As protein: CASRASVGQETQYF.